This T cell receptor beta chain stems from a study of T-cell reconstitution after alpha-beta-depleted transplantation in children. Study-wide findings and caveats: About two months after transplant, alpha-beta T cells reportedly came from several hundred expanded graft clones. At one year after transplant, newly produced T cells mostly accounted for T-cell counts and diversity.

This clonotype was seen a few times. Its antigen is unidentified. The TCRbeta library was prepared with unique molecular identifiers. TCRdb reprocessed the PCR reads with MiXCR, giving one entry per CDR3 protein. This sample has about 980,000 distinct CDR3 sequences, with under 30% found just once. The germline V gene encodes CDR1 SGHRS and CDR2 YFSETQ. The germline V and J ends were trimmed by 0 bases and 2 bases, with 8 bases remaining between them. The CDR3 runs to 14 residues. Sequencing used PBMCs, mostly from graft donor cells, obtained 360 days after TCRalphabeta/CD19-depleted stem cell transplant. This sequence joins TRBV5-1 and TRBJ2-5; D uncertain. This sequence was found in a boy in the first two years of life who had a stem cell transplant for SCID, so the T cells may come from the graft donor. The CDR3 sequence is CASSLVGWQETQYF. The DNA for the CDR3 is TGCGCCAGCAGCTTGGTAGGGTGGCAAGAGACCCAGTACTTC.